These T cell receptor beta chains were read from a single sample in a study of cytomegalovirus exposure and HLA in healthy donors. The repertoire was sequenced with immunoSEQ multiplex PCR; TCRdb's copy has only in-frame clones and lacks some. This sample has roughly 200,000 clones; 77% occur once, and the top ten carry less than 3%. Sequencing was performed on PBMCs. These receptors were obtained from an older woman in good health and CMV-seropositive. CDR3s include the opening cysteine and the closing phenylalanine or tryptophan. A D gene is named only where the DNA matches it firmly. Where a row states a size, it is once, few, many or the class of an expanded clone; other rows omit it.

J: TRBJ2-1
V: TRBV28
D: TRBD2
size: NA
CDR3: CASSERGAPYNEQFF
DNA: TGTGCCAGCAGTGAGCGGGGGGCCCCTTACAATGAGCAGTTCTTC

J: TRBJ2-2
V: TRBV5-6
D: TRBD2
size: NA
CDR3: CASSSPSGANTGELFF
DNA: TGTGCCAGCAGCTCCCCTAGCGGGGCGAACACCGGGGAGCTGTTTTTT

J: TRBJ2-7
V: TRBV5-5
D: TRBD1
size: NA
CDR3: CASSSQGAFTYEQYF
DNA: TGTGCCAGCAGCTCACAGGGGGCATTCACCTACGAGCAGTACTTC

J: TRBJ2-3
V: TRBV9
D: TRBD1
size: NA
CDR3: CASSPGTGGKDTQYF
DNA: TGTGCCAGCAGCCCCGGGACAGGGGGCAAGGATACGCAGTATTTT

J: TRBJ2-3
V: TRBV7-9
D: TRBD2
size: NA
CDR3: CASSLRGGTVADTQYF
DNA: TGTGCCAGCAGCCTCCGGGGGGGGACTGTGGCAGATACGCAGTATTTT

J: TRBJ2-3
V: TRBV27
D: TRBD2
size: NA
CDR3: CASSQTPGTRSDTQYF
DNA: TGTGCCAGCAGCCAAACCCCCGGGACTAGATCAGATACGCAGTATTTT

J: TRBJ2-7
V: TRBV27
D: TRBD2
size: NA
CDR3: CATRGLADSYEQYF
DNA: TGTGCCACCCGGGGACTAGCGGACTCCTACGAGCAGTACTTC

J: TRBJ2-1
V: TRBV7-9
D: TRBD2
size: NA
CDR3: CSSSVKSSGKSYNEQFF
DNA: TGTTCCAGCAGCGTTAAGTCTAGCGGGAAGTCCTACAATGAGCAGTTCTTC

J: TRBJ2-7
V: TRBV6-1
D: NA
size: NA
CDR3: CASILHRNSYEQYF
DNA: TGTGCCAGCATACTCCACAGAAATTCCTACGAGCAGTACTTC

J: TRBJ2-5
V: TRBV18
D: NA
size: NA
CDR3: CASSPREEETQYF
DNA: TGTGCCAGCTCACCACGGGAGGAAGAGACCCAGTACTTC

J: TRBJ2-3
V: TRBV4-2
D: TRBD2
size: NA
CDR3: CASSQAARGGRSDTQYF
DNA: TGTGCCAGCAGCCAAGCGGCGCGGGGGGGGCGATCAGATACGCAGTATTTT

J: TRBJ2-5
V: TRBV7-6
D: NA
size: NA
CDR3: CASSPQSSFQETQYF
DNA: TGTGCCAGCAGCCCCCAAAGTAGTTTTCAAGAGACCCAGTACTTC

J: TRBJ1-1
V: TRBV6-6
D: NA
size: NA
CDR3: CASMRGLGTEAFF
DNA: TGTGCCAGCATGCGGGGGCTGGGCACTGAAGCTTTCTTT

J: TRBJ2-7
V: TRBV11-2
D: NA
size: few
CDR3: CASSLGQHSYEQYF
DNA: TGTGCCAGCAGCCTCGGACAGCACTCCTACGAGCAGTACTTC

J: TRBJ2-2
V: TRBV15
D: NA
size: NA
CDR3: CATSRGDTGKLFF
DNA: TGTGCCACCAGCCGGGGGGACACCGGGAAGCTGTTTTTT

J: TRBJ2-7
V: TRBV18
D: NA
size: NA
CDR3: CASSPRLTGSHEQYF
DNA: TGTGCCAGCTCACCACGCCTTACAGGGTCCCACGAGCAGTACTTC

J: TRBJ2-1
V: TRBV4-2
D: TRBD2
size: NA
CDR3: CASSRGSGRASYNEQFF
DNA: TGTGCCAGCAGCCGAGGTAGCGGGAGGGCCTCCTACAATGAGCAGTTCTTC

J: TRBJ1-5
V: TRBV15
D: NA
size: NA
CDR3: CATSRDLDQGQPQHF
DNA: TGTGCCACCAGCAGAGACCTTGATCAGGGGCAGCCCCAGCATTTT

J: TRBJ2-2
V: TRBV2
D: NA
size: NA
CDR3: CASSEPGANTGELFF
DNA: TGTGCCAGCAGTGAACCGGGGGCGAACACCGGGGAGCTGTTTTTT

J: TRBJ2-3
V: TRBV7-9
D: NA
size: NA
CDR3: CASSDRSDTQYF
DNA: TGTGCCAGCAGTGACAGATCAGATACGCAGTATTTT

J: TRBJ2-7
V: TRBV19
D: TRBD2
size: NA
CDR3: CASSGGGPATPYEQYF
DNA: TGTGCCAGTAGCGGGGGAGGGCCAGCAACCCCCTACGAGCAGTACTTC

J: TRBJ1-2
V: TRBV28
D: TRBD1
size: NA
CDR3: CASTKLPGQASGGYTF
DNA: TGTGCCAGCACCAAGCTACCGGGACAGGCATCAGGGGGCTACACCTTC

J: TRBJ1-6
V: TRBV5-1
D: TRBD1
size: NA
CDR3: CASSPDRRSSPLHF
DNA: TGCGCCAGCAGCCCGGACAGGAGGAGTTCACCCCTCCACTTT

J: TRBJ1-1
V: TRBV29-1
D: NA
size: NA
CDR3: CSAVPGVNTEAFF
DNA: TGCAGCGCTGTACCAGGGGTGAACACTGAAGCTTTCTTT

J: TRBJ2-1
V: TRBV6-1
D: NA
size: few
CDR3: CASANLGGIANEQFF
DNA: TGTGCCAGTGCCAACTTGGGCGGGATTGCGAATGAGCAGTTCTTC

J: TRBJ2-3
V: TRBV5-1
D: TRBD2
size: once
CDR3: CASSPFTAGASTDTQYF
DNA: TGCGCCAGCAGCCCCTTTACAGCGGGAGCCAGCACAGATACGCAGTATTTT

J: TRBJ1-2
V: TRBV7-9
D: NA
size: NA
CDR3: CSSTPWPSANYGYTF
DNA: TGTTCCAGCACCCCTTGGCCTTCAGCTAACTATGGCTACACCTTC

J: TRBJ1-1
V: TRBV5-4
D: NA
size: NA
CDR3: CASSLDRVTEAFF
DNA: TGTGCCAGCAGCTTGGACAGGGTTACTGAAGCTTTCTTT

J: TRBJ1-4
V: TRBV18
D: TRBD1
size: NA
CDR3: CASSQGQENEKLFF
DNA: TGTGCCAGCTCGCAGGGACAGGAGAATGAAAAACTGTTTTTT

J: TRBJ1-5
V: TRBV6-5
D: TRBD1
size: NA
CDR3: CASSRTGGQQPQHF
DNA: TGTGCCAGCAGTCGAACAGGGGGACAGCAGCCCCAGCATTTT

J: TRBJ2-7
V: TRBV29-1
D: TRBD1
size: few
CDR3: CSVSAGRWDSLREQYF
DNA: TGCAGCGTTTCAGCCGGACGTTGGGACAGCCTACGGGAGCAGTACTTC

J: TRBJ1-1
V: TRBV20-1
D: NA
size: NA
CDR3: CSASDRRKAFF
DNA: TGCAGTGCTAGCGACAGGAGGAAAGCTTTCTTT

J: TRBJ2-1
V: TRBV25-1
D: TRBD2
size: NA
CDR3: CASSEYRTSGLNEQFF
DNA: TGTGCCAGCAGTGAATATAGGACTAGCGGGCTGAATGAGCAGTTCTTC

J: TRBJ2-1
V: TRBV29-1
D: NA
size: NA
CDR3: CSVEGQGRGEQFF
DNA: TGCAGCGTCGAGGGACAAGGGAGAGGTGAGCAGTTCTTC

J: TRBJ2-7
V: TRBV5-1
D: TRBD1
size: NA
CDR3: CASSPDGQGASEQYF
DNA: TGCGCCAGCAGCCCCGATGGACAGGGGGCCAGCGAGCAGTACTTC

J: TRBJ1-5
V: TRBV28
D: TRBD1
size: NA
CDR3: CASSPYWTGAGRGNQPQHF
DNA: TGTGCCAGCAGTCCATATTGGACAGGGGCTGGGAGGGGCAATCAGCCCCAGCATTTT

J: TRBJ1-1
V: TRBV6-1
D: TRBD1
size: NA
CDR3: CASSRDRDNTEAFF
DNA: TGTGCCAGCAGCCGGGACAGGGACAACACTGAAGCTTTCTTT

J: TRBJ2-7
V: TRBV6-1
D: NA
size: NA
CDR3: CASSAGPSYEQYF
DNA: TGTGCCAGCAGTGCGGGTCCCTCCTACGAGCAGTACTTC

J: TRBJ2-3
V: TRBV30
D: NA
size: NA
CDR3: CAWSSEDWIATDTQYF
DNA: TGTGCCTGGAGTTCTGAGGACTGGATCGCCACAGATACGCAGTATTTT